Included here is one T cell receptor (beta chain) sequence, with context. CDR1 and CDR2 from the germline V gene are MNHEY and SMNVEV (reference sequence). The CDR3 extends over 14 amino acids. With 6 bases removed from V and 5 bases from J, the gap between germline ends came to 16 bases. This record comes from a study of shared clonotypes between healthy human individuals. Measured with immunoSEQ multiplex PCR; TCRdb has only the in-frame clones, and not every one. The sample yields about 510,000 clones, roughly 85% seen once. V gene TRBV27 combines with J gene TRBJ1-1, with D possibly being TRBD1 (6 bases). The receptor was derived from a woman aged 40 to 50 in good health. Some clones in this sample may be carry-over from other donors' samples. The sequenced sample consisted of PBMCs. The DNA of the CDR3 is TGTGCCAGCAGCGCCTACAGGGATCGGACTGAAGCTTTCTTT. Residues: CASSAYRDRTEAFF.